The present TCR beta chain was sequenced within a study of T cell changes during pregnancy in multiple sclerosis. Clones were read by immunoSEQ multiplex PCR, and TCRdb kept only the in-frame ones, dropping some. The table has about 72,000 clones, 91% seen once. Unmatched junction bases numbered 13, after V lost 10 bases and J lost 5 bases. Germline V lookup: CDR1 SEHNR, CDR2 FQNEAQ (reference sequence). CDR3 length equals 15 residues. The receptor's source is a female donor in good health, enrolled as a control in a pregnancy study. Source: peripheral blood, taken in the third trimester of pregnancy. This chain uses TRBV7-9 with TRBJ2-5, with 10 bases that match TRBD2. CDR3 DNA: TGTGCCACCGGGTCGGGGCTAGCGGGGGAGGAGACCCAGTACTTC. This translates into CATGSGLAGEETQYF. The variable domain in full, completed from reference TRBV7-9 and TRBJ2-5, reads DTGVSQNPRHKITKRGQNVTFRCDPISEHNRLYWYRQTLGQGPEFLTYFQNEAQLEKSRLLSDRFSAERPKGSFSTLEIQRTEQGDSAMYLCATGSGLAGEETQYFGPGTRLLVL.